This is a list of T cell receptor beta chains from one sample in a study of blood T cell repertoires in COVID-19. Generated by immunoSEQ multiplex PCR, the TCRdb table keeps only in-frame clones and is missing some. The sample carries about 170,000 clones, approximately 87% recorded once. Sequencing was done on a sample of peripheral blood. These receptors all come from an older woman with COVID-19, enrolled during active disease. Each CDR3 is given without its conserved first and last residue. The order of the fields is clone size, V gene, CDR3 protein. Size tells how often a clone was seen (once, few, many) or the class of an expanded clone, and some rows leave it out.

- | TRBV18 | ASSPVTGFSEAF
- | TRBV18 | ASSQIRTVDYYGYT
- | TRBV2 | ASTVQETQY
- | TRBV27 | ASSSQDEQY
- | TRBV2 | ASSQVQGSGYT
- | TRBV21-1 | ASSKCPKTEASGRACSYNEQF
- | TRBV9 | ASSSSGRAFNEQY
- | TRBV5-1 | ASSLGTGPYEQY
- | TRBV4-3 | ASSQAPGGSTDTQY
- | TRBV11-2 | ASSSLAERSTDTQY
- | TRBV2 | ARQAASYEQY
once | TRBV4-1 | ASSQEGQELTGELF
- | TRBV30 | ACTGMTNTEAF
- | TRBV7-8 | ASSTGTSGSGNTGELF
- | TRBV11-3 | ASSLMSSGGSGDTQY
- | TRBV6-2/TRBV6-3 | ASSRAGAAF
- | TRBV24-1 | ATSHRGKKQY
- | TRBV7-9 | ASSQRQFQETQY
- | TRBV7-6 | ASRLGATGTSGISSYEQY
once | TRBV11-2 | ASSPRSPGETQY
- | TRBV3-1/TRBV3-2 | ASTTSGGPYNEQF
- | TRBV6-6 | ASQKSSYEQY
- | TRBV10-3 | AISESTRRGRTGELF
once | TRBV5-1 | ASSLEGRPQETQY
once | TRBV30 | AWSPGQETQY
- | TRBV3-1/TRBV3-2 | ASSQGRGNYEQF
few | TRBV18 | ASSLARRSSNQPQH
- | TRBV12-3/TRBV12-4 | ASRDGRSYEQY
- | TRBV5-6 | ASSRDRGFYGYT
- | TRBV10-3 | AISEGPGNQPQH
once | TRBV11-2 | ASSLRATNEKLF
- | TRBV9 | ASSAGGRASTDTQY
few | TRBV6-2/TRBV6-3 | ASSYSRLAGGGEQY
- | TRBV15 | ATSRDIVPGKEQY
- | TRBV7-2 | ASSLRKGEPYGYT
- | TRBV24-1 | ATICQTGYPLFGYT
- | TRBV9 | ASSLGMTGMNTEAF
few | TRBV24-1 | ATSDSARGYT
- | TRBV6-1 | ASSEEQGASYEQY
once | TRBV24-1 | ATSAAETTDTQY
few | TRBV24-1 | ATSVPAGGYNEQF
- | TRBV7-9 | ATPSGWKWDTQY
- | TRBV7-9 | ASSFGRGWTSDLYNEQF
- | TRBV29-1 | SVRGGGPNSPLH